One and the same sample provided the 22 T cell receptor beta chains below, sequenced in a study of T cells in Graves' hyperthyroidism and ophthalmopathy. TCR beta CDR3 region amplification was performed from RNA transcripts. HTBI primers were the set used in a first-round RT-PCR of the TCR CDR3. TCRdb recomputed calls from the multiplex PCR reads with MiXCR, one row per CDR3 protein. The sample holds roughly 570,000 distinct CDR3 sequences; approximately 44% are singletons and the top ten take 7.5% to 8.5%. The sample consisted of peripheral blood or thyroid tissue (not recorded which). These TCRs come from a woman aged 18 to 35 with Graves' hyperthyroidism.

As to this clonotype: Relative to the germline gene, one junction end is altered; a read error may explain this. V is TRBV7-8 and J is TRBJ2-7; weak D call: TRBD1 (5 bases). CDR3 size: 12 residues. Germline V gene sequence: CDR1 SGHVS, CDR2 FQNEAQ. The CDR3 DNA is TGTGTCAGCAGCTTAGGGGTTTACGAGCAGTACTTC. It codes for CVSSLGVYEQYF.

CDR3 region: CASSRNVGLGNSYEQYF. Written as DNA, the CDR3 is TGCGCCAGCAGCCGGAACGTGGGACTAGGGAACTCCTACGAGCAGTACTTC. The chain couples TRBV4-1 to TRBJ2-7; TRBD2 matches at 8 bases. This CDR3 comprises 17 residues. Germline assignment: CDR1 MGHRA and CDR2 YSYEKL. The trim removed 4 bases at V and 0 bases at J, leaving 11 bases unmatched.

The chain employs TRBV7-2 and TRBJ2-7, with 9 bases that match TRBD1. The CDR3 spans 12 residues. V shed 10 bases and J 3 bases; nucleotides not matched to a gene: 4. Germline V CDR1 and CDR2: SGHTA, FQGNSA. The CDR3 sequence is CATADRGYEQYF. For the CDR3, the DNA is TGTGCCACCGCGGACAGGGGCTACGAGCAGTACTTC. The variable domain in full, with the rest retrieved from reference TRBV7-2 and TRBJ2-7, is GAGVSQSPSNKVTEKGKDVELRCDPISGHTALYWYRQSLGQGLEFLIYFQGNSAPDKSGLPSDRFSAERTGGSVSTLTIQRTQQEDSAVYLCATADRGYEQYFGPGTRLTVT.

The chain uses TRBV29-1 and TRBJ2-1, with D uncertain. CDR1 and CDR2 from the germline V gene are SQVTM and ANQGSEA. V gave up 8 bases and J gave up 9 bases, with 8 bases separating them. The CDR3 runs to 9 residues. The CDR3 coding sequence is TGCAGCTTGCTCGGTGAGCAGTTCTTC. It is translated as CSLLGEQFF.

CDR3 loop: CASTAGNGWRNEQFF. The CDR3 bases are TGTGCCAGCACCGCTGGTAACGGTTGGAGGAATGAGCAGTTCTTC. The rearrangement uses TRBV11-1 and TRBJ2-1; weak D call: TRBD2 (5 bases). Trimming pared 7 bases from V and 7 bases from J, leaving 20 bases between. The germline gives CDR1 SGHAT, CDR2 FQDESV (reference sequence). The CDR3 extends over 15 amino acids. Together with reference TRBV11-1 and TRBJ2-1, the CDR3 gives the full variable domain: EAEVAQSPRYKITEKSQAVAFWCDPISGHATLYWYRQILGQGPELLVQFQDESVVDDSQLPKDRFSAERLKGVDSTLKIQPAELGDSAMYLCASTAGNGWRNEQFFGPGTRLTVL.

In its sample, this clonotype was seen many times. The CDR3 loop is CASSQEAASNYGYTF. The CDR3 region has the DNA TGTGCCAGCAGCCAAGAGGCAGCTTCTAACTATGGCTACACCTTC. The chain joins TRBV7-9 to TRBJ1-2; unclear D gene. The CDR3 is made up of 15 amino acids. V lost 5 bases, J lost 0 bases, and 13 bases lay in between. Per germline, CDR1 SEHNR and CDR2 FQNEAQ (reference sequence).

This clonotype was picked up many times. V usage is TRBV25-1 and J usage is TRBJ2-6; D may match TRBD1 or TRBD2 (5 bases each). This CDR3 has 17 residues. Deletions cut 4 bases from V and 0 bases from J, with 13 bases between. The V gene's germline CDR1 is MGHDK and CDR2 SYGVNS. The CDR3 is CASSGGTLSSGANVLTF. The CDR3 DNA sequence: TGTGCCAGCAGTGGAGGGACGCTAAGCTCTGGGGCCAACGTCCTGACTTTC.

The sample holds many counts of this clonotype. The genes are TRBV15 and TRBJ2-7; D is unclear. The CDR3 has 11 residues. CDR1 LNHNV and CDR2 YYDKDF come from the germline V gene (reference sequence). V lost 5 bases and J 6 bases, leaving 8 bases between the germline ends. CDR3 loop: CATSFGGEQYF. The CDR3 nucleotides are TGTGCCACCAGCTTTGGCGGCGAGCAGTACTTC.

V gene TRBV15 combines with J gene TRBJ2-3, with 7 bases aligning to TRBD2. The CDR3 consists of 14 residues. After removal of 10 bases from V and 0 bases from J, the junction contained 7 bases not matched to a gene. Per germline, CDR1 LNHNV and CDR2 YYDKDF (reference sequence). CDR3 nucleotides: TGTGCCAGCAGGACTAGAGGCAGCACAGATACGCAGTATTTT. It specifies CASRTRGSTDTQYF.

This clonotype turned up a few times. The chain joins TRBV18 to TRBJ2-7, with D unclear. Germline CDR1 KGHSH, CDR2 LQKENI. This CDR3 has 15 residues. With 3 bases removed from V and 3 bases from J, the gap between germline ends came to 15 bases. CDR3 in DNA: TGTGCCAGCTCACCGTCCGTGTTGATCTACTACGAGCAGTACTTC. Protein product: CASSPSVLIYYEQYF.

This clonotype was counted many times. This rearrangement joins TRBV11-2 to TRBJ1-1; D remains unclear. The CDR3 runs to 16 residues. In germline, CDR1 is SGHAT, CDR2 FQNNGV. V was pared by 1 base and J by 3 bases, with 15 bases between. The CDR3 sequence is CASSLGVSSTHTEAFF. CDR3 nucleotide sequence: TGTGCCAGCAGCTTAGGCGTAAGCTCGACGCACACTGAAGCTTTCTTT.

This clonotype appeared a few times. The rearrangement joins TRBV6-1 to TRBJ1-6, with 9 positions matching TRBD1. The germline CDR1 and CDR2 sequences are MNHNS and SASEGT. The CDR3 runs 15 residues. V lost 5 bases and J lost 7; bases outside the gene matches: 6. The CDR3, as DNA: TGTGCCAGCAGTAAGCCGGGACAGGGAAATTCACCCCTCCACTTT. Translation gives CASSKPGQGNSPLHF.

Of note for this clonotype: A read error may account for a junction end that differs from germline. The chain couples TRBV25-1 to TRBJ2-7, with 7 bases lining up with TRBD2. This CDR3 comprises 13 residues. Germline V gives CDR1 MGHDK, CDR2 SYGVNS. CDR3 DNA sequence: TGCAGTGCTAACGGCGGGAGTAGGTACGAGCAGTACTTC. Translating gives CSANGGSRYEQYF.

This clonotype was recorded only once. A much larger clone lies a single base off, so this may be a read error. The chain joins TRBV5-6 to TRBJ2-7; D remains unclear. CDR1 and CDR2 from the germline V gene are SGHDT and YYEEEE. This CDR3 has 14 amino acids. CDR3 amino acids: CASSLGHSNYGQYF. The DNA for the CDR3 is TGTGCCAGCAGCTTGGGACACTCGAACTACGGGCAGTACTTC.

The chain joins TRBV19 to TRBJ2-2; 7 bases fit TRBD1. The J segment lost 5 bases and the V segment lost 4 bases, leaving 10 bases of the junction unmatched. The CDR3 totals 16 residues. CDR1 and CDR2 (germline): LNHDA, SQIVND (reference sequence). The CDR3 protein is CASSRKLTGTTGELFF. As DNA, the CDR3 is TGTGCCAGTAGTAGAAAATTGACAGGGACGACCGGGGAGCTGTTTTTT.

This clonotype was counted many times. The chain carries TRBV7-8 and TRBJ1-5; D gene uncertain. The V gene lost 5 bases and the J gene lost 2 bases, with 7 bases spanning the gap. The CDR3 length is 13 residues. Per the germline V gene, CDR1 is SGHVS and CDR2 is FQNEAQ. DNA of the CDR3: TGTGCCAGCAGCAGGAGAGGCAATCAGCCCCAGCATTTT. Translation gives CASSRRGNQPQHF. Complete variable domain (other parts from reference TRBV7-8 and TRBJ1-5): GAGVSQSPRYKVAKRGQDVALRCDPISGHVSLFWYQQALGQGPEFLTYFQNEAQLDKSGLPSDRFFAERPEGSVSTLKIQRTQQEDSAVYLCASSRRGNQPQHFGDGTRLSIL.

This clonotype has only a few counts. V and J are TRBV14 and TRBJ2-1; D call uncertain. V lost 0 bases, J lost 9 bases, and 12 bases lay in between. This CDR3 contains 14 residues. Germline CDR1 is SGHDN and CDR2 is FVKESK. The CDR3 sequence: CASSQDNRWSEQFF. CDR3 nucleotides: TGTGCCAGCAGCCAAGATAATCGTTGGAGTGAGCAGTTCTTC.

The chain is built from TRBV5-1 and TRBJ2-7; 12 positions match TRBD1. Germline V gene lookup returns CDR1 SGHRS and CDR2 YFSETQ. The V segment lost 4 bases and the J segment 6 bases; nucleotides outside the gene matches: 11. There are 16 residues in the CDR3. The CDR3 DNA is TGCGCCAGCAGCCACGAGGGACAGGGGGCGATTGCCGAGCAGTACTTC. Translation: CASSHEGQGAIAEQYF.

This clonotype was counted a few times. The V gene is TRBV11-2, the J gene TRBJ2-3; 7 bases are shared with TRBD1. The CDR3 runs 14 residues. Looked up from germline, CDR1 is SGHAT and CDR2 is FQNNGV. Germline trimming cut 5 bases from V and 2 bases from J; bases unmatched to any gene: 4. Here the CDR3 reads CASSNRGITDTQYF. For the CDR3, the DNA is TGTGCCAGCAGCAACAGGGGTATCACAGATACGCAGTATTTT.

This clonotype was counted a single time. This chain links TRBV7-2 with TRBJ2-5; 10 bases fit TRBD2. Looked up from germline, CDR1 is SGHTA and CDR2 is FQGNSA. There are 17 residues in the CDR3. V lost 5 bases to trimming and J lost 7 bases; unmatched junction nucleotides: 16. CDR3 protein: CASSNRVAGGPGGTQYF. The CDR3 DNA sequence: TGTGCCAGCAGCAACAGGGTAGCGGGAGGCCCGGGCGGGACCCAGTACTTC. Combining the CDR3 with reference TRBV7-2 and TRBJ2-5 gives the whole variable domain GAGVSQSPSNKVTEKGKDVELRCDPISGHTALYWYRQSLGQGLEFLIYFQGNSAPDKSGLPSDRFSAERTGGSVSTLTIQRTQQEDSAVYLCASSNRVAGGPGGTQYFGPGTRLLVL.

CDR3 coding DNA: TGCAGTGCTATGACCGGGACAGGGACAGATACGCAGTATTTT. Translated, it gives CSAMTGTGTDTQYF. The chain recombines TRBV20-1 with TRBJ2-3, with 9 positions matching TRBD1. V lost 4 bases and J lost 3; bases outside the gene matches: 5. The CDR3 consists of 14 residues. CDR1 and CDR2 (germline): DFQATT, SNEGSKA (reference sequence).

The chain combines TRBV12-3 or TRBV12-4 with TRBJ1-2; TRBD1 is a possible D gene (6 bases). Trimming took 2 bases from V and 8 from J, leaving 15 bases between them. CDR3 length equals 14 residues. The CDR3 loop reads CASSLQRGALGYTF. The CDR3 DNA sequence: TGTGCCAGCAGTTTACAAAGGGGGGCATTAGGCTACACCTTC.